These 11 T cell receptor beta chains were all obtained from the same sample, sequenced in a study of T cell repertoires in cytomegalovirus infection. Using its own MiXCR run on the reads, TCRdb lists one record per CDR3 protein. The sample includes hundreds of thousands of distinct CDR3 sequences, about 11% seen only once; the top ten take roughly 10%. Specimen: PBMCs. These receptors all stem from a human donor in good health (CMV status not recorded). Some clones in this sample may be carry-over from other donors' samples.

This clonotype was recorded many times. The chain uses TRBV12-3 or TRBV12-4 and TRBJ1-2, with D perhaps TRBD1 (6 bases). With 1 base removed from V and 1 base from J, the gap between germline ends came to 10 bases. The CDR3 runs 15 residues. CDR3 protein: CASSLDAGVNYGYTF. CDR3 DNA sequence: TGTGCCAGCAGTTTAGACGCAGGGGTTAACTATGGCTACACCTTC.

V is TRBV12-3 or TRBV12-4 and J is TRBJ2-1; TRBD2 matches at 12 bases. With 6 bases clipped from V and 9 bases from J, the junction kept 12 bases outside the gene matches. This CDR3 has 16 residues. The CDR3 region has the DNA TGTGCCAGCAGGTCAGACCTAGCGGGAGGGCCCCTTGAGCAGTTCTTC. It encodes CASRSDLAGGPLEQFF.

The table lists this clonotype with many counts. V and J are TRBV7-2 and TRBJ2-2; 11 positions agree with TRBD1. The CDR3 spans 13 residues. Germline values: CDR1 SGHTA, CDR2 FQGNSA. V shed 6 bases, J shed 6 bases, and the junction held 0 bases outside the gene matches. The CDR3 nucleotides are TGTGCCAGCAGGGGACAGGGGGCCGGGGAGCTGTTTTTT. Translation: CASRGQGAGELFF.

There are many counts of this clonotype. V is TRBV7-2 and J is TRBJ2-5; TRBD2 matches 7 bases. With V trimmed by 5 bases and J by 5 bases, 11 bases remained unmatched. The V gene's germline CDR1 is SGHTA and CDR2 FQGNSA. The CDR3 contains 15 residues. The CDR3 DNA is TGTGCCAGCAGCCCCGGGGAGCGGGGAGGGGAGACCCAGTACTTC. Translating it yields CASSPGERGGETQYF.

This clonotype appeared many times. The chain joins TRBV29-1 to TRBJ2-7; D is ambiguous. Trimming left V 0 bases short and J 2 bases short, with 8 bases between. Germline V gene lookup returns CDR1 SQVTM and CDR2 ANQGSEA. The length of the CDR3 is 13 residues. In DNA form, the CDR3 reads TGCAGCGTTGAAGATAAGGATACCTACGAGCAGTACTTC. Translated: CSVEDKDTYEQYF.

This clonotype was picked up many times. CDR3 loop: CASSLVGSSSYEQYF. The CDR3 nucleotides are TGCGCCAGCAGCTTGGTCGGCTCCAGCTCCTACGAGCAGTACTTC. The gene calls are TRBV5-1 and TRBJ2-7; D call uncertain. The CDR3 contains 15 residues. The germline V and J ends were trimmed by 0 bases and 0 bases, with 10 bases remaining between them. From germline, CDR1 is SGHRS and CDR2 YFSETQ.

The chain carries TRBV23-1 and TRBJ2-5; D unclear. TRBV23-1 is given ORF status, its function remaining uncertain. The CDR3 totals 11 residues. Trimming removed 7 bases at V and 2 bases at J, with 5 bases between. The CDR3 sequence is CASIAQETQYF. The CDR3 coding sequence is TGCGCCAGCATTGCGCAAGAGACCCAGTACTTC.

This clonotype was counted a few times. V gene TRBV29-1 combines with J gene TRBJ2-5, with D unresolved. Germline V gene data show CDR1 as SQVTM and CDR2 as ANQGSEA. V dropped 1 base and J dropped 4 bases, with 16 bases sitting between them. The CDR3 is 15 residues long. This CDR3 reads CSVEGLTRAAETQYF. Here the CDR3 DNA reads TGCAGCGTTGAAGGTCTAACCCGGGCAGCAGAGACCCAGTACTTC.

In its sample, this clonotype was seen a few times. This chain joins TRBV20-1 and TRBJ2-6; 13 nucleotides agree with TRBD2. Germline V gene lookup returns CDR1 DFQATT and CDR2 SNEGSKA (reference sequence). After removal of 0 bases from V and 4 bases from J, the junction contained 6 bases not matched to a gene. This CDR3 comprises 18 residues. The CDR3 sequence is CSARETLAGGLGANVLTF. CDR3 nucleotides: TGCAGTGCTAGAGAAACACTAGCGGGAGGGCTAGGGGCCAACGTCCTGACTTTC.

V gene TRBV18 combines with J gene TRBJ1-2; 9 nucleotides agree with TRBD1. Germline CDR1 is KGHSH and CDR2 is LQKENI. The CDR3 sequence is 15 residues long. With V trimmed by 3 bases and J by 4 bases, 6 bases remained unmatched. Here the CDR3 DNA reads TGTGCCAGCTCACCCCGGACAGGGGAAGGCTATGGCTACACCTTC. It encodes CASSPRTGEGYGYTF. The variable domain in full, with the rest retrieved from reference TRBV18 and TRBJ1-2, is NAGVMQNPRHLVRRRGQEARLRCSPMKGHSHVYWYRQLPEEGLKFMVYLQKENIIDESGMPKERFSAEFPKEGPSILRIQQVVRGDSAAYFCASSPRTGEGYGYTFGSGTRLTVV.

This clonotype has only a few counts. This rearrangement joins TRBV2 to TRBJ1-3, with 12 nucleotides matching TRBD1. The CDR3 contains 17 residues. V lost 7 bases to trimming and J lost 0 bases; unmatched junction nucleotides: 7. Germline loops: CDR1 SNHLY, CDR2 FYNNEI. CDR3 nucleotide sequence: TGTGCCAGCACCGGGACAGGGGGCCTGCGCTCTGGAAACACCATATATTTT. This encodes CASTGTGGLRSGNTIYF.